The 14 T cell receptor beta chains below all came from one sample that was sequenced in a study of post-analysis software for immune sequencing data (dated by TCRdb to 2013 to 2016). Beyond this particular receptor, the publication reports: Roughly 5 TRBV segments, including TRBV5-6, TRBV5-1 and TRBV20-1, were significantly more frequent in patients than controls.

Libraries were constructed by PCR. For sequencing, an Illumina HiSeq 2500 was employed. To reduce PCR and sequencing biases, unique molecular identifiers were incorporated into the TCR beta cDNA libraries. TCRdb cleaned the public reads at Q25 with fastp, built clones with MiXCR and kept in-frame beta chains. Each entry merges the rows of one CDR3 protein and shows their most common DNA and genes. A total of approximately 690,000 distinct CDR3 sequences appear in this sample, approximately 59% of them only once. The ten largest make up roughly 10% of the sample. What these receptors recognize is not known. Specimen: blood. These receptors were collected from a girl aged 2 to 9 with multiple sclerosis.

This clonotype has only a few counts. The CDR3 bases are TGTGCCAGCAGGGGCGGGGGGTACAATGAGCAGTTCTTC. As protein: CASRGGGYNEQFF. J is TRBJ2-1 and V is TRBV6-5; the match to TRBD2 covers 8 bases. Germline V gene lookup returns CDR1 MNHEY and CDR2 SVGAGI. V lost 6 bases to trimming and J lost 4 bases; unmatched junction nucleotides: 2. This CDR3 has 13 amino acids.

The chain is built from TRBV7-9 and TRBJ2-1; 9 bases align to TRBD1. The CDR3 has 15 residues. The ends lost 3 bases at V and 8 bases at J; junction bases unmatched: 8. Germline V lookup: CDR1 SEHNR, CDR2 FQNEAQ (reference sequence). The CDR3 region has the DNA TGTGCCAGCAGCTTTGGGGGACAGGGTCTCGATGAGCAGTTCTTC. It encodes CASSFGGQGLDEQFF.

This clonotype was counted between two and nine times. This chain links TRBV6-5 with TRBJ2-3, with TRBD2 matching over 12 bases. This CDR3 region has 18 residues. Losses at the gene ends were 2 bases for V and 2 bases for J; bases not matched to a gene: 8. From germline, CDR1 is MNHEY and CDR2 SVGAGI. CDR3 sequence: CASSYGVASGGVTDTQYF. The CDR3 region has the DNA TGTGCCAGCAGTTACGGCGTGGCTAGCGGGGGGGTCACAGATACGCAGTATTTT.

The chain recombines TRBV5-5 with TRBJ1-2; 8 bases map to TRBD1. Germline values: CDR1 SGHKS, CDR2 YYEKEE (reference sequence). This CDR3 is 15 amino acids long. Germline trimming cut 2 bases from V and 3 bases from J; bases unmatched to any gene: 6. CDR3 amino acids: CASSFTGGRDYGYTF. CDR3 in DNA: TGTGCCAGCAGCTTCACAGGGGGTCGGGACTATGGCTACACCTTC.

The rearrangement links TRBV15 to TRBJ2-5; D unresolved. Germline V gene sequence: CDR1 LNHNV, CDR2 YYDKDF (reference sequence). The germline V and J ends were trimmed by 0 bases and 5 bases, with 13 bases remaining between them. The CDR3 sequence is 15 residues long. The CDR3 sequence is CATSRDRRFAETQYF. In DNA, the CDR3 is TGTGCCACCAGCAGAGATAGGCGGTTCGCGGAGACCCAGTACTTC.

Worth noting for this clonotype: At one end, the junction sequence differs from germline, possibly due to a read error. The rearrangement links TRBV7-8 to TRBJ1-2; D call uncertain. CDR1 and CDR2 (germline): SGHVS, FQNEAQ. This CDR3 comprises 14 residues. Here the CDR3 DNA reads TGCGCCAGCAGCTTAAGTCGTTTTCGTCAAGCGGTCACCTTC. This gives the protein CASSLSRFRQAVTF.

This sequence joins TRBV25-1 and TRBJ2-6; D gene uncertain. This CDR3 has 14 amino acids. The ends were cut back, 1 base at V and 4 bases at J, with 5 bases in the middle. CDR1 is MGHDK, CDR2 SYGVNS, per germline. The chain's CDR3 is CASSESAGANVLTF. The CDR3 DNA follows: TGTGCCAGCAGTGAATCAGCCGGGGCCAACGTCCTGACTTTC.

V is TRBV29-1 and J is TRBJ1-1; a possible D gene is TRBD1 (6 bases). CDR1 is SQVTM, CDR2 ANQGSEA, per germline. The CDR3 totals 11 residues. The V gene lost 6 bases and the J gene lost 11 bases, with 16 bases spanning the gap. CDR3 bases: TGCAGCGTGGGGGGCCAGCCCTCGGCTTTCTTT. Its protein is CSVGGQPSAFF.

This rearrangement joins TRBV5-1 to TRBJ2-3; 11 bases are a match to TRBD2. CDR1 is SGHRS, CDR2 YFSETQ, per germline. The CDR3 spans 19 residues. V shed 2 bases, J shed 2 bases, and the junction held 13 bases outside the gene matches. The CDR3 DNA is TGCGCCAGCAGCTTAAGCGGGTACGGGGGACTAGCGGTCACAGATACGCAGTATTTT. Translating it yields CASSLSGYGGLAVTDTQYF. The whole variable domain, filled in from reference TRBV5-1 and TRBJ2-3, reads KAGVTQTPRYLIKTRGQQVTLSCSPISGHRSVSWYQQTPGQGLQFLFEYFSETQRNKGNFPGRFSGRQFSNSRSEMNVSTLELGDSALYLCASSLSGYGGLAVTDTQYFGPGTRLTVL.

The chain combines TRBV2 with TRBJ2-1; 12 bases fit TRBD2. The length of the CDR3 is 16 residues. Unmatched junction bases numbered 8, after V lost 2 bases and J lost 9 bases. Germline-derived CDR1 and CDR2 are SNHLY and FYNNEI. This chain's CDR3 is CASSEWASGRAGEQFF. CDR3 coding DNA: TGTGCCAGCAGTGAATGGGCTAGCGGGAGGGCCGGTGAGCAGTTCTTC.

This clonotype was detected only once. V usage is TRBV7-2 and J usage is TRBJ2-1, with D possibly matching TRBD2 (6 bases). The V gene's germline CDR1 is SGHTA and CDR2 FQGNSA. The V gene lost 1 base and the J gene lost 7 bases, with 14 bases spanning the gap. CDR3 length: 15 residues. CDR3 in DNA: TGTGCCAGCAGCTTAGGGGACTGGGGCGGGAATGAGCAGTTCTTC. Its protein product is CASSLGDWGGNEQFF.

This clonotype was observed a handful of times. The chain recombines TRBV2 with TRBJ2-7, with 11 nucleotides matching TRBD2. The CDR3 runs 16 residues. Trimming took 8 bases from V and 0 from J; bases not matched to a gene: 9. The germline gives CDR1 SNHLY, CDR2 FYNNEI. CDR3 amino acids: CASRRLGTSGSYEQYF. CDR3 in DNA: TGTGCCAGCCGCCGGCTTGGGACTAGCGGCTCCTACGAGCAGTACTTC.

V and J are TRBV7-9 and TRBJ2-1, with a possible D match to TRBD2 (7 bases). The CDR3 has 19 amino acids. Trimming took 0 bases from V and 1 from J, leaving 19 bases between them. Germline lookup yields CDR1 SEHNR and CDR2 FQNEAQ (reference sequence). The CDR3 here is CASSLAGRGPESSYNEQFF. CDR3 in DNA: TGTGCCAGCAGCTTAGCGGGGCGGGGGCCCGAGTCTTCCTACAATGAGCAGTTCTTC.

Regarding this clonotype: The junction departs from germline at one end; a sequencing error may be responsible. This chain joins TRBV6-5 and TRBJ1-1, with 10 bases matching TRBD1. The germline CDR1 and CDR2 sequences are MNHEY and SVGAGI. The CDR3 loop spans 17 amino acids. The CDR3 bases are TGTGTCAGCAGTTCCACTCCCCGACAGGGGGCGCGGACTGAAGCTTTCTTT. Encoded protein: CVSSSTPRQGARTEAFF.